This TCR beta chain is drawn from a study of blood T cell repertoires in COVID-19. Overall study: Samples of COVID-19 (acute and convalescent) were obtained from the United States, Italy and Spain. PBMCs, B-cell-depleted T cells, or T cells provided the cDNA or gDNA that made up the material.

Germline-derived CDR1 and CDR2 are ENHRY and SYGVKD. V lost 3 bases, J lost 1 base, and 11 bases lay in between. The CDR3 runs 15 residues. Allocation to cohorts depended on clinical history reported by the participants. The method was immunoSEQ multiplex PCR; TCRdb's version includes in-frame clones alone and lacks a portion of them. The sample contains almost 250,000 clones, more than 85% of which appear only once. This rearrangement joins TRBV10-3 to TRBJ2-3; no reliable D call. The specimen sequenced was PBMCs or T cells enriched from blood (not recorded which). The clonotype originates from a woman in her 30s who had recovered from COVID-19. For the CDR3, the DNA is TGTGCCATCAGTGAAGTAGGTGGAGGCACAGATACGCAGTATTTT. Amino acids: CAISEVGGGTDTQYF.